Below are 3 T cell receptor beta chains sequenced from a single sample in a study of Ad26.COV2.S vaccination and SARS-CoV-2 variants. Clones were read by immunoSEQ multiplex PCR, and TCRdb kept only the in-frame ones, dropping some. Here the sample spans about 260,000 clones, roughly 89% being singletons. Indicated treatment: around 19 received Ad26.COV2.S at low or high dose, single or two shots; five or six received placebo; per-sample allocation not given. Sampling occurred on day 63 after the first vaccine or placebo injection. The sample consisted of peripheral blood, taken in a trial of Ad26.COV2.S vaccine versus placebo. Every receptor here comes from a person between 18 and 65 years old who received the Ad26.COV2.S COVID-19 vaccine or a placebo.

This chain uses TRBV19 with TRBJ2-1, with TRBD2 identical over 13 bases. J gave up 10 bases and V 3 bases, and 6 bases lay outside the gene matches. CDR3 length: 15 amino acids. Germline assignment: CDR1 LNHDA and CDR2 SQIVND (reference sequence). The CDR3 DNA reads as TGTGCCAGTAGTATTTCGACTAGCGGGGGGATAGAGCAGTTCTTC. This sequence encodes CASSISTSGGIEQFF.

V gene TRBV9 combines with J gene TRBJ2-7, with TRBD2 matching over 7 bases. The length of the CDR3 is 14 residues. The germline V gene encodes CDR1 SGDLS and CDR2 YYNGEE. After removal of 0 bases from V and 3 bases from J, the junction contained 3 bases not matched to a gene. The CDR3 is CASSVGAGVYEQYF. The CDR3 bases are TGTGCCAGCAGCGTAGGTGCGGGGGTCTACGAGCAGTACTTC.

V and J are TRBV12-3 or TRBV12-4 and TRBJ1-2; no clear D. The germline V and J ends were trimmed by 6 bases and 8 bases, with 16 bases remaining between them. This CDR3 region has 13 residues. CDR3 in amino acids: CASSSPVVLGYTF. The CDR3 DNA sequence: TGTGCCAGCAGCTCCCCGGTTGTGCTGGGCTACACCTTC.